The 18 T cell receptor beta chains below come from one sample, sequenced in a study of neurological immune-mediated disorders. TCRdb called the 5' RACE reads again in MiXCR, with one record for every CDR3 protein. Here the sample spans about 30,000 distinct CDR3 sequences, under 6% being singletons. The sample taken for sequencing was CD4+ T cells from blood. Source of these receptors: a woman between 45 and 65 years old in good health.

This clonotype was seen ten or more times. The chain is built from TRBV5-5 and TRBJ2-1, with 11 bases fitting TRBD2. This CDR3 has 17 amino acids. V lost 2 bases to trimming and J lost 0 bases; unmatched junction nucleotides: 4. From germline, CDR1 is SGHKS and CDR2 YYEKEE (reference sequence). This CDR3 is CASSLFGTSGSYNEQFF. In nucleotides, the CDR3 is TGTGCCAGCAGCTTATTTGGGACTAGCGGCTCCTACAATGAGCAGTTCTTC.

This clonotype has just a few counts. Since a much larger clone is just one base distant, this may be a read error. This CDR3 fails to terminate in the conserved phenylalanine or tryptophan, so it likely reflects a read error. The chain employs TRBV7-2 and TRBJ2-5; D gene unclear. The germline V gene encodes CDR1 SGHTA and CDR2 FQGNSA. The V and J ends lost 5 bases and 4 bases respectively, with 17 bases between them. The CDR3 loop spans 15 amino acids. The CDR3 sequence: CASSLGDRAGETQYC. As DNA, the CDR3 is TGTGCCAGCAGCCTCGGTGATCGAGCCGGAGAGACCCAGTACTGC.

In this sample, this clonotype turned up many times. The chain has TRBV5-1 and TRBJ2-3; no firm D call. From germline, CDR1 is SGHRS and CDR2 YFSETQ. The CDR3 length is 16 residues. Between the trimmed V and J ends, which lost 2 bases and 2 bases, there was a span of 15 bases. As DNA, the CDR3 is TGCGCCAGCAGCTTCCATCAGGAGATCTACACAGATACGCAGTATTTT. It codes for CASSFHQEIYTDTQYF.

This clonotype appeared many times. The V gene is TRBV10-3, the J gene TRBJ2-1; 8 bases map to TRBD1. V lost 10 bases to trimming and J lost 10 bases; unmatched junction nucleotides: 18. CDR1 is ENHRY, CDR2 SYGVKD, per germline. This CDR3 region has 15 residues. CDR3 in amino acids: CATLSDREYLAEQFF. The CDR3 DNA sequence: TGTGCCACTCTCTCGGACAGGGAGTATCTCGCCGAGCAGTTCTTC.

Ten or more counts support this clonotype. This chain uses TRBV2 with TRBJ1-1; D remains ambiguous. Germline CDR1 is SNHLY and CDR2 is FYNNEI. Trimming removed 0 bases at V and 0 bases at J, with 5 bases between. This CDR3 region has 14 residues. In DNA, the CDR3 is TGTGCCAGCAGTGAAGCCCAGATGAACACTGAAGCTTTCTTT. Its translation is CASSEAQMNTEAFF.

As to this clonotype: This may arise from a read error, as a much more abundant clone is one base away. In DNA, the CDR3 is TGTGCCATCAGCGGGGGGACTTTGGGGAACACTGAAGCTTTCTTT. Protein product: CAISGGTLGNTEAFF. The V gene is TRBV9, the J gene TRBJ1-1; perhaps TRBD1 as D (5 bases). Germline V gene lookup returns CDR1 SGDLS and CDR2 YYNGEE. This CDR3 has 15 amino acids. Full variable domain (remainder filled in from reference TRBV9 and TRBJ1-1): DSGVTQTPKHLITATGQRVTLRCSPRSGDLSVYWYQQSLDQGLQFLIQYYNGEERAKGNILERFSAQQFPDLHSELNLSSLELGDSALYFCAISGGTLGNTEAFFGQGTRLTVV.

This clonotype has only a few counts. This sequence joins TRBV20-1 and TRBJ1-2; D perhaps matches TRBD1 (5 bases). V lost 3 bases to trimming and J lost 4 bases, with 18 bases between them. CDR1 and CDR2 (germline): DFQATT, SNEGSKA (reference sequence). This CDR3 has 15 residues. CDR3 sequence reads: CSASLRDKGSYGYTF. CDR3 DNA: TGCAGTGCTAGCCTCCGGGATAAGGGGTCCTATGGCTACACCTTC.

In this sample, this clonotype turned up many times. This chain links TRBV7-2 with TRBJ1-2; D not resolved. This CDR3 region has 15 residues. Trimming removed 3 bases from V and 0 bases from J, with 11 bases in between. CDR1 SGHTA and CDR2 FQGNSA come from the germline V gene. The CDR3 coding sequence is TGTGCCAGCAGCTTCCCTGGGCGTCCTAACTATGGCTACACCTTC. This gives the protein CASSFPGRPNYGYTF.

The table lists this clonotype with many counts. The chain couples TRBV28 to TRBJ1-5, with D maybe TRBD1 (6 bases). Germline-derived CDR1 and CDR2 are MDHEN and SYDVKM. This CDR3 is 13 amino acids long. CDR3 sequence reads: CASTGNSNQPQHF. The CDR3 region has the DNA TGTGCTTCCACAGGGAATAGCAATCAGCCCCAGCATTTT. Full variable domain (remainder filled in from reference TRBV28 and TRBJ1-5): DVKVTQSSRYLVKRTGEKVFLECVQDMDHENMFWYRQDPGLGLRLIYFSYDVKMKEKGDIPEGYSVSREKKERFSLILESASTNQTSMYLCASTGNSNQPQHFGDGTRLSIL.

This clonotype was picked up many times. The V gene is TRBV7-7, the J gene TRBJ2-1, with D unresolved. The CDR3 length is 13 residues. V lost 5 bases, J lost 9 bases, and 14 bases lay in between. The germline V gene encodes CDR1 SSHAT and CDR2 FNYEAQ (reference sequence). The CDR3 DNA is TGTGCCAGCAGCAATACCGACTTGGCTGAGCAGTTCTTC. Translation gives CASSNTDLAEQFF.

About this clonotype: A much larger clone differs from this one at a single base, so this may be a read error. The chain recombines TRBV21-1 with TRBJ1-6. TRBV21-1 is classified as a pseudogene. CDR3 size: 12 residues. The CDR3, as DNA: TGTGTCAGCGAACACAAAAAATCACCCCTCCACTTT. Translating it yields CVSEHKKSPLHF.

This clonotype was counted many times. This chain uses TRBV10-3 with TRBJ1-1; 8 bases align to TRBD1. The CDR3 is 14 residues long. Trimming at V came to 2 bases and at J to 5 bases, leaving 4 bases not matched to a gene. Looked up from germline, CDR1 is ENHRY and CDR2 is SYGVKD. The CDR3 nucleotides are TGTGCCATCAGTGAGGGACAGGGTGGAACTGAAGCTTTCTTT. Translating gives CAISEGQGGTEAFF.

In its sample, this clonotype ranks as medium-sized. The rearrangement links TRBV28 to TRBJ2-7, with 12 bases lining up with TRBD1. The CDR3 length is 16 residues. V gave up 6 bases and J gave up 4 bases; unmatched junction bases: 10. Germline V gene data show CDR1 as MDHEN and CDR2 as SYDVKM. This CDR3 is CASSSPGQGAGYEQYF. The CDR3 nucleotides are TGTGCCAGCAGCTCCCCGGGACAGGGGGCTGGTTACGAGCAGTACTTC.

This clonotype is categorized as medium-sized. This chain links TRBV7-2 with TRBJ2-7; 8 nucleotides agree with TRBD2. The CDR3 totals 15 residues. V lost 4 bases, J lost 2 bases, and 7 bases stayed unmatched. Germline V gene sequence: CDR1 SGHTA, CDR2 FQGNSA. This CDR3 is CASSSLPGLAYEQYF. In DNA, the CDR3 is TGTGCCAGCAGCTCACTACCGGGACTAGCCTACGAGCAGTACTTC.

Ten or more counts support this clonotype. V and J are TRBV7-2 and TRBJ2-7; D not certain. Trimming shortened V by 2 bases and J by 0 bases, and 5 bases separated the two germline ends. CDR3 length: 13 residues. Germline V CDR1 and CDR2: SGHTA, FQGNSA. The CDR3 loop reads CASSLSPSYEQYF. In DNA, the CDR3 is TGTGCCAGCAGCTTATCACCCTCCTACGAGCAGTACTTC.

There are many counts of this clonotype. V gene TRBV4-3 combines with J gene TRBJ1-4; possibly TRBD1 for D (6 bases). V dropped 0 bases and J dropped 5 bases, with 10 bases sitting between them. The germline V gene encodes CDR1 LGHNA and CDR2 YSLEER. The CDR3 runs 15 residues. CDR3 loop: CASSQDEGQNEKLFF. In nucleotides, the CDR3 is TGCGCCAGCAGCCAAGACGAGGGACAAAATGAAAAACTGTTTTTT.

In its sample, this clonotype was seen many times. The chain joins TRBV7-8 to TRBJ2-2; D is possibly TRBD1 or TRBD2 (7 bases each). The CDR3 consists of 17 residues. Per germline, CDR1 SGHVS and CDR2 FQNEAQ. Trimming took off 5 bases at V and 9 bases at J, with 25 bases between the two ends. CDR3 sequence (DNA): TGTGCCAGCAGCAGCCCACTGGGCCAGGGGGAGGGGAGGGAGCTGTTTTTT. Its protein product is CASSSPLGQGEGRELFF.

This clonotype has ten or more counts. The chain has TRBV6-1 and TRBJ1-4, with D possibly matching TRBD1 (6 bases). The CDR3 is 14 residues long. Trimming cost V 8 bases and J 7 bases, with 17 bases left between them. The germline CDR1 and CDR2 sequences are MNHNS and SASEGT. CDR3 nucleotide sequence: TGTGCCAGCCATGTTGGGGGCGCCGGTGAAAAACTGTTTTTT. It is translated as CASHVGGAGEKLFF.